This entry features one T cell receptor beta chain sequence. In its sample, this clonotype was seen once. Its specific antigen is unknown. Base qualities were left out, and no much larger clone turns up one base away. Evidence from a single read is weak. Reading from cysteine to phenylalanine, the CDR3 counts 13 amino acids. The read is trimmed to its CDR3 DNA, 39 bases read in frame from base 1. V is reduced by 10 bases and J by 5 bases, leaving a spacing of 14 bases between them. The germline V gene specifies MDHEN as CDR1 and SYDVKM as CDR2. The data originate from a study of T cell repertoires in cytomegalovirus infection (dated by TCRdb to between 2018 and 2021). General notes on the study: Donor HLA type was relevant to the analysis, because carriage of CMV infection together with the matching HLA type was indicated by public TCR beta signatures.

The sequencer was an Illumina HiSeq 1500. The public reads were run again by TCRdb, first through fastp at Q25 and then through MiXCR, and only productive beta chains were kept. Each entry merges the rows of one CDR3 protein and shows their most common DNA and genes. This sample comprises 300,000 to 450,000 distinct CDR3 sequences, 15% to 20% of them detected only once. The leading ten clones occupy approximately 8% of the sample. Study-wide findings and limitations: The ex vivo response was dominated by HLA-C-restricted CMV-specific TCR beta clonotypes, and the single most frequent clonotype in two of eight donors was supplied by these HLA-C-restricted clonotypes. Cumulative frequency of public TCR beta family members discriminated carriers of CMV infection plus the relevant HLA type in this cohort and an independent roughly 350-donor cohort.

The TCR sequence derives from a human donor in good health (CMV status not recorded). Some clones in this sample may be carry-over from other donors' samples. Material: PBMCs. The rearranged chain carries TRBV28 and TRBJ2-2, with the D gene not clear enough to name. Here is the DNA: TGTGCCACCCAGTTTGCAGTTACCGGGGAGCTGTTTTTT. Translated, it reads CATQFAVTGELFF.